A selection of T cell receptor beta chains follows, all from one sample in a study of beta chain features in type 1 diabetes. The repertoire was sequenced with immunoSEQ multiplex PCR; TCRdb's copy has only in-frame clones and lacks some. Among fewer than 300,000 clones, roughly 11% were seen once, and the ten largest hold about 0.018%. Input material: naive CD4+ T cells from blood. These receptors came from a man aged 25-45 years with type 1 diabetes. Each CDR3 is given with its conserved first and last residue. A D gene is named only where the DNA matches it firmly. Rows give clone size only sometimes, using once, few, many, or a class for an expanded clone.

j_call clone_size d_call v_call cdr3_nt cdr3_aa
TRBJ2-6 . . TRBV25-1 TGTGCCAGCACCAACTCTGGGGCCAACGTCCTGACTTTC CASTNSGANVLTF
TRBJ1-4 . . TRBV4-2 TGTGCCAGCAGCCAATCCCAAGCGGTTGAAAAACTGTTTTTT CASSQSQAVEKLFF
TRBJ2-7 . . TRBV15 TGTGCCACCAGCAGAGTCTCAGGGTCGAGCTACGAGCAGTACTTC CATSRVSGSSYEQYF
TRBJ2-5 . TRBD1 TRBV7-9 TGTGCCAGCAGCCAGGGGGTGGACGAGACCCAGTACTTC CASSQGVDETQYF
TRBJ2-5 . . TRBV7-2 TGTGCCAGCAGCCTCCTCGGACAGTCAGAAGAGACCCAGTACTTC CASSLLGQSEETQYF
TRBJ1-1 . TRBD1 TRBV5-4 TGTGCCAGCAGCTTGGGGGGACAGGGGACGAACACTGAAGCTTTCTTT CASSLGGQGTNTEAFF
TRBJ2-2 few . TRBV9 TGTGCCAGCAAGGGAGGAGCGGACACCGGGGAGCTGTTTTTT CASKGGADTGELFF
TRBJ2-5 . . TRBV18 TGTGCCAGCTCACCTATCCGGGACATCCAAGAGACCCAGTACTTC CASSPIRDIQETQYF
TRBJ2-5 . . TRBV7-2 TGTGCCAGCAGCTTAAGAGTGACCCAGTACTTC CASSLRVTQYF
TRBJ2-2 . TRBD2 TRBV6-6 TGTGCCAGCAGTTGGGCGGGGGGCCGCACCGGGGAGCTGTTTTTT CASSWAGGRTGELFF
TRBJ2-2 . . TRBV6-5 TGTGCCAGCACCTATAAGGAGCGAACCGGGGAGCTGTTTTTT CASTYKERTGELFF
TRBJ2-1 . . TRBV28 TGTGCCAGCAGTTCAAGCGTAGCTCTCTCCTACAATGAGCAGTTCTTC CASSSSVALSYNEQFF
TRBJ2-7 few . TRBV7-9 TGTGCCAGCAGCTTAGCAGGGGGCTACGAGCAGTACTTC CASSLAGGYEQYF
TRBJ2-7 few . TRBV20-1 TGCAGTGCTTACCTAAACTACGAGCAGTACTTC CSAYLNYEQYF
TRBJ1-1 few . TRBV29-1 TGCAGCGTCCTCACAGGGCGAACTGAAGCTTTCTTT CSVLTGRTEAFF
TRBJ1-2 few . TRBV10-3 TGTGCCATCAGCCTACAGGGAGAGAGAGGCTACACCTTC CAISLQGERGYTF
TRBJ2-5 . . TRBV6-4 TGTGCCAGCAGCCCCACAGGGCAAGAGACCCAGTACTTC CASSPTGQETQYF
TRBJ2-7 . . TRBV20-1 TGCAGTGCTGCCGGGACCTACGAGCAGTACTTC CSAAGTYEQYF
TRBJ2-7 . . TRBV12-5 TGTGCTAGTGGTTTGGTTAGAAACGAGCAGTACTTC CASGLVRNEQYF